Listed below are T cell receptor beta chains from one sample, sequenced in a study of T cell responses to AZD1222 COVID-19 vaccine. Profiled with immunoSEQ multiplex PCR; TCRdb holds only in-frame clones, not every one. The sample holds tens of thousands of clones, roughly nine tenths seen once. Material: peripheral blood, obtained on day 0 of AZD1222 vaccination. These receptors were obtained from an adult in good health. Both conserved end residues are part of each CDR3. A clone size is listed for some rows: how often the clone was seen (once, few, many), or a class if it is expanded.

clone_size,v_call,j_call,cdr3_aa
once,TRBV28,TRBJ1-2,CASSTTYGYTF
NA,TRBV24-1,TRBJ2-3,CATSDFGTDTQYF
NA,TRBV11-2,TRBJ2-7,CASSLNPSPGDEQYF
NA,TRBV7-3,TRBJ2-7,CASSPHPRNLPHEQYF
many,TRBV27,TRBJ2-1,CASSPLSRLNEQFF
few,TRBV5-4,TRBJ2-5,CASSLEAGRETQYF
NA,TRBV7-9,TRBJ2-4,CASQGENIQYF
medium-sized,TRBV6-1,TRBJ2-7,CASSEEPGATLYEQYF
NA,TRBV11-1,TRBJ1-6,CASSPDRGNSPLHF
NA,TRBV5-1,TRBJ2-5,CASSLGPGETLTQYF
once,TRBV19,TRBJ2-7,CASSTGTGLAGGPYEQYF
NA,TRBV7-2,TRBJ2-3,CASSLSSGRASGSPDTQYF
NA,TRBV2,TRBJ2-3,CASSTSAGGELDTQYF
NA,TRBV3-1/TRBV3-2,TRBJ1-2,CASSQDVSEANYGYTF
many,TRBV30,TRBJ1-5,CAWSRVDSNQPQHF
NA,TRBV7-9,TRBJ1-2,CASSQEGVYYGYTF
NA,TRBV24-1,TRBJ2-5,CATSDPLAGQETQYF
NA,TRBV11-2,TRBJ2-3,CASNFITSTDTQYF
NA,TRBV4-1,TRBJ2-2,CASSQIGTRGELFF
NA,TRBV7-2,TRBJ1-3,CASRREPGTGNTIYF
NA,TRBV6-5,TRBJ2-4,CASRVTRLAGVGYF
NA,TRBV14,TRBJ2-3,CASSQDLGTDTQYF
NA,TRBV14,TRBJ2-7,CASSQDVKKQYF
NA,TRBV5-1,TRBJ1-1,CASSLGQVRTEAFF
NA,TRBV27,TRBJ1-2,CASSPRGRGESYGYTF
NA,TRBV27,TRBJ1-4,CASSFLGTGPGEKLFF
medium-sized,TRBV28,TRBJ2-5,CASSLSQGRGTQYF
NA,TRBV19,TRBJ2-7,CASSIDGLAGHYEQYF
NA,TRBV11-1,TRBJ2-5,CASSLGTPPREETQYF
once,TRBV7-9,TRBJ1-6,CASRRDGNNSPLHF
NA,TRBV28,TRBJ2-3,CASSFDRGADTQYF
NA,TRBV7-8,TRBJ1-1,CASSLAPAENTEAFF
few,TRBV4-1,TRBJ1-1,CASSQEGRVIWTGKDTEAFF
NA,TRBV6-1,TRBJ1-1,CASSESGTGSSEAFF
NA,TRBV4-1,TRBJ1-6,CASSQETYSPLHF
NA,TRBV11-3,TRBJ2-2,CASSLNGGQNTGELFF
NA,TRBV3-1/TRBV3-2,TRBJ1-2,CASSQQTGVGYTF
NA,TRBV7-8,TRBJ1-6,CASSLAIQGGSPLHF
NA,TRBV9,TRBJ2-3,CASSVRPQGGDTQYF
once,TRBV2,TRBJ2-7,CARRGGDRGPEQYF
NA,TRBV7-9,TRBJ2-3,CASSPALRGAGDTQYF
NA,TRBV19,TRBJ2-6,CASSMSRRAGANVLTF
NA,TRBV7-2,TRBJ1-4,CASSLQADNEKLFF
NA,TRBV7-8,TRBJ1-5,CASSLYPYSNQPQHF
NA,TRBV27,TRBJ1-5,CASSLRDNNQPQHF
NA,TRBV3-1/TRBV3-2,TRBJ1-2,CASSRDRNYGYTF
NA,TRBV11-3,TRBJ1-2,CASSSSQGSAGYTF
NA,TRBV5-1,TRBJ2-5,CASRPGQLQETQYF
NA,TRBV2,TRBJ2-3,CASQLRQGVFTDTQYF